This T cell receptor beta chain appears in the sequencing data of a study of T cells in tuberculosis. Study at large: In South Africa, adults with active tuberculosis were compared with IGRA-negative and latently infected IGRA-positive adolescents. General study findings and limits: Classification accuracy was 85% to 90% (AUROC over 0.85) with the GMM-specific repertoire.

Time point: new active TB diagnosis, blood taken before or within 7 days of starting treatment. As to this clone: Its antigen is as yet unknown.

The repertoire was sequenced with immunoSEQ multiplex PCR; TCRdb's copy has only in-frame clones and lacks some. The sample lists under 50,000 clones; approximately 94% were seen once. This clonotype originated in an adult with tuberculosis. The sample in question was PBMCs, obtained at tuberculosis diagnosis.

The CDR3 DNA reads TGCGCCAGCAGGGGACAGGAGAACACTGAAGCTTTCTTT. Its translation is CASRGQENTEAFF. This chain connects TRBV10-2 to TRBJ1-1; 8 nucleotides align to TRBD1. Trimming at V came to 6 bases and at J to 1 base, leaving 1 base not matched to a gene. The length of the CDR3 is 13 residues. In germline, CDR1 is WSHSY, CDR2 SAAADI.